The next 9 T cell receptor beta chains were all read from a single sample in a study of shared clonotypes between healthy human individuals. The table came from immunoSEQ multiplex PCR; TCRdb's copy has only in-frame clones and leaves some out. The sample lists a few million clones; 95% were seen once. Sequencing used naive CD4+ T cells sorted from blood. The subset denotes: CD45RA+ positively selected. The source of these receptors is a man aged 18 to 30 in good health.

The gene calls are TRBV6-5 and TRBJ2-5; 10 bases are a match to TRBD2. CDR1 and CDR2 (germline): MNHEY, SVGAGI. There are 14 residues in the CDR3. The junction had 5 bases not matched to a gene; V was cut back by 6 bases and J by 4 bases. The CDR3 coding sequence is TGTGCCAGCAGAATAGCGGGGGGCATAGAGACCCAGTACTTC. This gives the protein CASRIAGGIETQYF.

The rearrangement links TRBV4-1 to TRBJ2-7; D perhaps matches TRBD2 (6 bases). The V gene's germline CDR1 is MGHRA and CDR2 YSYEKL. This CDR3 has 16 amino acids. Trimming took 6 bases from V and 0 from J, leaving 18 bases between them. The CDR3 loop reads CASSKLGTSTSYEQYF. The CDR3 coding sequence is TGCGCCAGCAGTAAGCTCGGGACTTCTACCTCCTACGAGCAGTACTTC.

V and J are TRBV7-2 and TRBJ1-1; 8 positions match TRBD1. J was trimmed by 5 bases and V by 6 bases; bases with no gene match: 8. The CDR3 consists of 14 residues. Germline V CDR1 and CDR2: SGHTA, FQGNSA. CDR3 sequence (DNA): TGTGCCAGCAGACTTGACAGGGGTCCTACTGAAGCTTTCTTT. Amino acids: CASRLDRGPTEAFF.

The J gene is TRBJ2-2, the V gene TRBV15; D remains ambiguous. This CDR3 region has 16 residues. Trimming took 0 bases from V and 0 from J, leaving 8 bases between them. In germline, CDR1 is LNHNV, CDR2 YYDKDF (reference sequence). CDR3 sequence reads: CATSREEPANTGELFF. The CDR3 region has the DNA TGTGCCACCAGCAGAGAAGAACCCGCGAACACCGGGGAGCTGTTTTTT.

The chain has TRBV5-4 and TRBJ2-7; no clear D. CDR1 is SGHNT, CDR2 YYREEE, per germline (reference sequence). Trimming took 3 bases from V and 1 from J, leaving 8 bases between them. The CDR3 extends over 13 amino acids. The CDR3 nucleotides read TGTGCCAGCAGCTCGCCGGTGTCCTACGAGCAGTACTTC. Protein: CASSSPVSYEQYF.

V usage is TRBV6-4 and J usage is TRBJ2-5; no clear D gene. Trimming stripped 6 bases from V and 3 bases from J, with 5 bases between. Germline-derived CDR1 and CDR2 are MRHNA and SNTAGT. CDR3 size: 11 residues. The CDR3 bases are TGTGCCAGCAGCGCCGAAGAGACCCAGTACTTC. It encodes CASSAEETQYF.

J is TRBJ2-3 and V is TRBV11-1; 10 nucleotides align to TRBD1. Trimming removed 1 base from V and 2 bases from J; junction bases left unmatched: 3. From germline, CDR1 is SGHAT and CDR2 FQDESV (reference sequence). This CDR3 is 16 amino acids long. Here the CDR3 reads CASSLEGTGVTDTQYF. The CDR3 DNA follows: TGTGCCAGCAGCTTAGAGGGGACAGGGGTCACAGATACGCAGTATTTT.

The chain couples TRBV30 to TRBJ2-1; tentatively, D is TRBD2 (6 bases). CDR1 is GTSNPN, CDR2 SVGIG, per germline (reference sequence). The CDR3 sequence is 15 residues long. V lost 6 bases, J lost 1 base, and 16 bases lay in between. The CDR3 DNA follows: TGTGCCTGCCCGGGGGACGGACCTTCCTACAATGAGCAGTTCTTC. It is translated as CACPGDGPSYNEQFF. The full variable domain, its missing parts supplied by reference TRBV30 and TRBJ2-1, is SQTIHQWPATLVQPVGSPLSLECTVEGTSNPNLYWYRQAAGRGLQLLFYSVGIGQISSEVPQNLSASRPQDRQFILSSKKLLLSDSGFYLCACPGDGPSYNEQFFGPGTRLTVL.

The genes are TRBV25-1 and TRBJ2-2; D possibly matches TRBD1 or TRBD2 (5 bases each). This CDR3 has 16 amino acids. The V gene's germline CDR1 is MGHDK and CDR2 SYGVNS. V lost 9 bases and J lost 4, with 21 bases in between. CDR3 nucleotide sequence: TGTGCCAGTAACCGGCAGGGAGCGCAGGGCACCGGGGAGCTGTTTTTT. Protein sequence: CASNRQGAQGTGELFF.